This TCR beta chain was sequenced in a study of T cells in women clearing cervical HPV infection. Study summary: Case blood was drawn when the lesion was first found; control blood after infection became undetectable. HLA type stays a possible confounder, typing being limited.

In regard to this clone: Read data end 3 residues before the CDR3 end; the end is taken from the germline J gene.

Using immunoSEQ multiplex PCR, the repertoire was profiled, and TCRdb retains in-frame clones only, with some absent. The sample holds some 33,000 clones. Germline V gives CDR1 GTSNPN, CDR2 SVGIG (reference sequence). V lost 3 bases, J lost 1 base, and 14 bases stayed unmatched. The CDR3 contains 19 residues. Each participant carried one incident cervical HPV16 infection only. The TCR originated in a woman between 18 and 70 years old with a cervical HPV16 infection that either progressed to CIN3+ or cleared (not recorded which). The sample consisted of blood buffy coat. V gene TRBV30 combines with J gene TRBJ2-6; TRBD1 matches 8 bases. The CDR3 bases that were read are TGTGCCTGGAGCGACTTTTTCGGACAGGGAGTGTCTGGGGCCAACGTC. It translates to CAWSDFFGQGVSGANV. The complete CDR3 protein is CAWSDFFGQGVSGANVLTF. Variable domain in full (rest from reference TRBV30 and TRBJ2-6): SQTIHQWPATLVQPVGSPLSLECTVEGTSNPNLYWYRQAAGRGLQLLFYSVGIGQISSEVPQNLSASRPQDRQFILSSKKLLLSDSGFYLCAWSDFFGQGVSGANVLTFGAGSRLTVL.